This is a list of T cell receptor beta chains from one sample in a study of blood T cell repertoires in COVID-19. Here immunoSEQ multiplex PCR was the method, and the copy in TCRdb shows in-frame clones only, minus some. The table has approximately 300,000 clones, around 88% seen once; the top ten hold 1.5% to 2%. The material sequenced was peripheral blood. These receptors all come from a woman in her forties or fifties with acute or convalescent COVID-19. CDR3s include the opening cysteine and the closing phenylalanine or tryptophan. The D gene is left open where the match is weak. Part of the rows lack a size; the others show once, few, many or a class for expanded clones.

v_call,clone_size,d_call,j_call,cdr3_length,cdr3_nt,cdr3_aa
TRBV5-4,once,.,TRBJ1-1,14,TGTGCCAGCAGCTTGGCAGGGCTGGGCACTGAAGCTTTCTTT,CASSLAGLGTEAFF
TRBV3-1/TRBV3-2,.,.,TRBJ2-6,15,TGTGCCAGCAGCGACCGGGGGTCTGGGGCCAACGTCCTGACTTTC,CASSDRGSGANVLTF
TRBV7-2,.,TRBD1,TRBJ2-7,18,TGTGCCAGCAGCTTAGGAGGAACCGGGACAGGGCCCTCCTACGAGCAGTACTTC,CASSLGGTGTGPSYEQYF
TRBV6-5,.,TRBD2,TRBJ2-7,16,TGTGCCAGCAGTTACGGGGGACTAGCGGTTGATTACGAGCAGTACTTC,CASSYGGLAVDYEQYF
TRBV9,.,TRBD2,TRBJ2-2,21,TGTGCCAGCAGCCCAACAGGACTAGCGGGAGAAGAGGGGCTCAACACCGGGGAGCTGTTTTTT,CASSPTGLAGEEGLNTGELFF
TRBV4-1,.,TRBD1,TRBJ1-5,16,TGCGCCAGCAGCCAACGCTTTACAGGGGGCAATCAGCCCCAGCATTTT,CASSQRFTGGNQPQHF
TRBV28,.,.,TRBJ1-4,13,TGTGCCAGCAGCGAAGAAGTAGATGAAAAACTGTTTTTT,CASSEEVDEKLFF
TRBV9,.,.,TRBJ2-3,19,TGTGCCAGCAGCCTAATCTTCTACAGGGCCCCCTCTAGCACAGATACGCAGTATTTT,CASSLIFYRAPSSTDTQYF
TRBV12-3/TRBV12-4,few,TRBD1,TRBJ1-2,13,TGTGCCAGCAGTTTACAGGGGGCGTATGGCTACACCTTC,CASSLQGAYGYTF
TRBV5-5,.,.,TRBJ2-7,15,TGTGCCAGCAGCTTGCACCTATCGAGCTCCTACGAGCAGTACTTC,CASSLHLSSSYEQYF
TRBV4-3,.,TRBD1,TRBJ1-2,17,TGCGCCAGCAGCCAAGATAGTGGGGACAGGGGGCTTTATGGCTACACCTTC,CASSQDSGDRGLYGYTF
TRBV28,once,TRBD2,TRBJ2-7,18,TGTGCCAGCAGTACGCATAGCGGGAGTACCACAACACCCTACGAGCAGTACTTC,CASSTHSGSTTTPYEQYF
TRBV9,.,.,TRBJ2-7,16,TGTGCCAGCAGCGTAGGGGCCCCGCGGGGAGTATACGAGCAGTACTTC,CASSVGAPRGVYEQYF
TRBV6-5,.,TRBD2,TRBJ2-2,15,TGTGCCAGCAGACAGACTAGCGGGGCGGCCGGGGAGCTGTTTTTT,CASRQTSGAAGELFF
TRBV2,.,TRBD1,TRBJ1-6,16,TGTGCCAGCAGTGAATTCTCCGGGACAGGCTTCTCACCCCTCCACTTT,CASSEFSGTGFSPLHF
TRBV2,.,.,TRBJ1-5,13,TGTGCCAGCGCCCCAGGGGAATTTCAGCCCCAGCATTTT,CASAPGEFQPQHF
TRBV18,.,.,TRBJ2-4,14,TGTGCCAGCTCACCCGACCCCGAGGGAAACATTCAGTACTTC,CASSPDPEGNIQYF
TRBV19,few,TRBD1,TRBJ1-1,14,TGTGCCAGTAGTACCAGGACAGGAGCCCCTGAAGCTTTCTTT,CASSTRTGAPEAFF
TRBV28,.,.,TRBJ1-2,12,TGTGCCAGCAGCTCACCAGTCGTTGGCTACACCTTC,CASSSPVVGYTF
TRBV28,.,TRBD2,TRBJ2-1,20,TGTGCCAGCAGTTCCACTCCATTCAAACGACTAGCGGTAGGGAAGTATGAGCAGTTCTTC,CASSSTPFKRLAVGKYEQFF
TRBV19,.,.,TRBJ2-7,13,TGTGCCAGTAGCCCGGGAGAAGCCTACGAGCAGTACTTC,CASSPGEAYEQYF
TRBV6-5,few,.,TRBJ2-7,13,TGTGCCAGCAGTCCCAGGGTGGTCGGCGAGCAGTACTTC,CASSPRVVGEQYF
TRBV6-4,.,TRBD1,TRBJ1-4,15,TGTGCCAGCAGTCCGGGACAGACAACTAATGAAAAACTGTTTTTT,CASSPGQTTNEKLFF
TRBV5-1,.,.,TRBJ2-1,17,TGCGCCAGCAGCTTGCCTGGGACTTCCAGCTCCTACAATGAGCAGTTCTTC,CASSLPGTSSSYNEQFF
TRBV5-6,.,TRBD1,TRBJ1-4,15,TGTGCCAGCAGGTTACAGGGGGCGGCTGGCGAAAAACTGTTTTTT,CASRLQGAAGEKLFF
TRBV30,.,TRBD2,TRBJ2-2,19,TGTGCCTGGAGTGTACTGGGACTAGCGGGAGGGCCGGCGACCGGGGAGCTGTTTTTT,CAWSVLGLAGGPATGELFF
TRBV18,once,.,TRBJ1-2,14,TGTGCCAGCTCACCTTCGAGGTTTAACTATGGCTACACCTTC,CASSPSRFNYGYTF
TRBV7-2,.,TRBD1,TRBJ1-2,14,TGTGCCAGCAGCTTCGGACAGGCGCTCTATGGCTACACCTTC,CASSFGQALYGYTF
TRBV5-4,.,.,TRBJ2-2,16,TGTGCCAGCAGCTTGGACGGGGTCTCGGGCACCGGGGAGCTGTTTTTT,CASSLDGVSGTGELFF
TRBV10-3,.,.,TRBJ1-3,15,TGTGCCATCAGTGAGTTGTGGCAGACTGGAAACACCATATATTTT,CAISELWQTGNTIYF
TRBV6-5,.,.,TRBJ2-1,15,TGTGCCAGCAGTTACGGAAGGGGCTCCTACAATGAGCAGTTCTTC,CASSYGRGSYNEQFF
TRBV28,.,TRBD1,TRBJ2-5,14,TGTGCCAGCAGTATAAGGGACAGGGGGGAGACCCAGTACTTC,CASSIRDRGETQYF
TRBV7-2,.,TRBD2,TRBJ2-7,16,TGTGCCAGCATCAAGGGGGTACTAGCGGGACACTACGAGCAGTACTTC,CASIKGVLAGHYEQYF
TRBV7-2,once,.,TRBJ2-5,14,TGTGCCAGCAGCTTAGACACCAGCCAAGAGACCCAGTACTTC,CASSLDTSQETQYF
TRBV27,.,.,TRBJ1-3,12,TGTGCCAGCCTGGGCCCTGGAAACACCATATATTTT,CASLGPGNTIYF
TRBV9,.,.,TRBJ2-2,11,TGTGCCAGCGAGAGGACCGGGGAGCTGTTTTTT,CASERTGELFF
TRBV2,.,.,TRBJ1-1,14,TGTGCCAGCAGTGAAGCCAGGGGGAACACTGAAGCTTTCTTT,CASSEARGNTEAFF
TRBV4-3,few,TRBD1,TRBJ1-2,16,TGCGCCAGCAGCTACTCCGTGCAACAGGGGAGCTATGGCTACACCTTC,CASSYSVQQGSYGYTF
TRBV9,.,TRBD1,TRBJ1-1,13,TGTGCCAGCAGCGTCTTGGGACAGGGTGAAGCTTTCTTT,CASSVLGQGEAFF
TRBV6-5,.,TRBD1,TRBJ1-6,16,TGTGCCAGCAGTTCACAGGGGTCCTCCTATAATTCACCCCTCCACTTT,CASSSQGSSYNSPLHF
TRBV5-1,.,.,TRBJ2-1,13,TGCGCCAGCAGTGCAGGCTCCTACAATGAGCAGTTCTTC,CASSAGSYNEQFF
TRBV5-1,.,TRBD2,TRBJ2-5,16,TGCGCCAGCAGCTTAGGACTAGCGGGAGGGATAGAGACCCAGTACTTC,CASSLGLAGGIETQYF
TRBV6-5,.,TRBD1,TRBJ1-1,13,TGTGCCAGCCGGGACAGCTTGAACACTGAAGCTTTCTTT,CASRDSLNTEAFF
TRBV6-1,.,.,TRBJ2-7,16,TGTGCCAGCAGTGTCCAGCAGACAGGACCCTCCTACGAGCAGTACTTC,CASSVQQTGPSYEQYF
TRBV7-2,.,TRBD1,TRBJ2-5,15,TGTGCCAGCAGCTTGAGCGTTGCAGGGGGAGAGACCCAGTACTTC,CASSLSVAGGETQYF
TRBV11-3,.,TRBD2,TRBJ2-3,16,TGTGCCAGCAGCTTAGGGTCTAGCGGGAGGCCAGATACGCAGTATTTT,CASSLGSSGRPDTQYF
TRBV27,.,.,TRBJ2-5,13,TGTGCCAGCAGTATGCGCCGCCAAGAGACCCAGTACTTC,CASSMRRQETQYF
TRBV19,.,.,TRBJ1-2,13,TGTGCCAGTAGTATTAGCCTTACTCGGGGCTACACCTTC,CASSISLTRGYTF